Below, 3 T cell receptor beta chains from the same sample are listed, as sequenced in a study of cytotoxic CD8 clonotypes in ibrutinib-treated CLL. Sequencing used immunoSEQ multiplex PCR; TCRdb keeps in-frame clones, though not all of them. This table holds approximately 100,000 clones, roughly 57% found once. The starting material was PBMCs, obtained after 24 months of ibrutinib treatment. These receptors were obtained from a human donor with chronic lymphocytic leukemia.

The chain carries TRBV30 and TRBJ1-2; weak D call: TRBD1 (6 bases). Germline loops: CDR1 GTSNPN, CDR2 SVGIG (reference sequence). With 0 bases removed from V and 6 bases from J, the gap between germline ends came to 29 bases. The CDR3 sequence is 19 residues long. CDR3 protein: CAWSVQGPLFRGEFDGYTF. The CDR3 DNA reads as TGTGCCTGGAGTGTACAGGGACCCCTATTCCGGGGGGAATTCGATGGCTACACCTTC.

For this clone: A read error is the likely source, as a far larger clone sits one nucleotide away. The chain uses TRBV7-2 and TRBJ2-5, with D uncertain. The germline V gene encodes CDR1 SGHTA and CDR2 FQGNSA. CDR3 length: 11 residues. V lost 4 bases and J 1 base, leaving 1 base between the germline ends. The CDR3 reads CASSSQETQYF. DNA of the CDR3: TGTGCCAGCAGCTCCCAAGAGACCCAGTACTTC.

This clone appeared a single time. The gene calls are TRBV4-1 and TRBJ1-2, with D unclear. V dropped 0 bases and J dropped 4 bases, with 9 bases sitting between them. Germline lookup yields CDR1 MGHRA and CDR2 YSYEKL. This CDR3 has 14 residues. DNA of the CDR3: TGCGCCAGCAGCCAAGAACAGTTCCTCTATGGCTACACCTTC. This codes for CASSQEQFLYGYTF.